These 17 T cell receptor beta chains were all obtained from the same sample, sequenced in a study of long-term antiretroviral therapy in people with HIV. Sequencing used immunoSEQ v3.0 at survey level. Some clones are missing from TCRdb's copy, which holds only in-frame ones; the method was immunoSEQ multiplex PCR. Of 35,000 to 45,000 clones listed, approximately 83% are singletons. The sample in question was unsorted PBMCs, obtained 2.2 years after starting antiretroviral therapy. The source of these receptors is a man aged 18 to 29 with HIV.

The chain links TRBV5-4 to TRBJ2-1; TRBD2 agrees at 10 bases. V dropped 1 base and J dropped 8; count of bases not matched to a gene: 6. The germline CDR1 and CDR2 sequences are SGHNT and YYREEE (reference sequence). The CDR3 has 15 residues. The CDR3 DNA sequence: TGTGCCAGCAGCTTGCAGCGGGAGGGGGGAGATGAGCAGTTCTTC. It encodes CASSLQREGGDEQFF.

This chain uses TRBV11-2 with TRBJ2-1, with 9 positions matching TRBD2. Trimming cost V 1 base and J 4 bases; bases outside gene matches: 11. Germline lookup yields CDR1 SGHAT and CDR2 FQNNGV. This CDR3 spans 18 amino acids. CDR3 protein: CASSLGSWETSGYNEQFF. As DNA, the CDR3 is TGTGCCAGCAGCTTAGGGAGTTGGGAGACTAGCGGTTACAATGAGCAGTTCTTC.

The chain employs TRBV6-5 and TRBJ1-1; no reliable D call. The germline CDR1 and CDR2 sequences are MNHEY and SVGAGI. V was cut by 7 bases and J by 0 bases, with 9 bases left in between. The CDR3 is 13 residues long. The CDR3 sequence: CASTRNLNTEAFF. The CDR3 DNA is TGTGCCAGCACTCGCAACTTGAACACTGAAGCTTTCTTT.

This chain joins TRBV4-2 and TRBJ2-6; possibly TRBD1 or TRBD2 for D (5 bases each). This CDR3 comprises 15 residues. Deletions cut 0 bases from V and 2 bases from J, with 5 bases between. CDR1 is LGHNA and CDR2 is YNFKEQ in the germline V gene. The CDR3 region is CASSQEGAGANVLTF. CDR3 DNA sequence: TGTGCCAGCAGCCAAGAGGGGGCTGGGGCCAACGTCCTGACTTTC.

This clone was detected only once. The rearrangement uses TRBV30 and TRBJ2-2; maybe TRBD2 (7 bases). Germline lookup yields CDR1 GTSNPN and CDR2 SVGIG (reference sequence). The germline V and J ends were trimmed by 4 bases and 6 bases, with 18 bases remaining between them. This CDR3 region has 15 residues. The CDR3: CAWISPRGGAGELFF. Written as DNA, the CDR3 is TGTGCCTGGATCTCACCCCGAGGGGGGGCCGGGGAGCTGTTTTTT.

The chain is built from TRBV7-2 and TRBJ2-5; tentatively, D is TRBD1 or TRBD2 (6 bases each). Germline V gene lookup returns CDR1 SGHTA and CDR2 FQGNSA. V lost 5 bases, J lost 5 bases, and 12 bases lay in between. The CDR3 totals 13 residues. The CDR3 is CASSPGARETQYF. CDR3 DNA: TGTGCCAGCAGCCCGGGGGCGAGGGAGACCCAGTACTTC.

This clone was picked up a small number of times. The chain carries TRBV27 and TRBJ2-7; TRBD2 matches at 13 bases. The V gene's germline CDR1 is MNHEY and CDR2 SMNVEV (reference sequence). V gave up 4 bases and J gave up 6 bases; unmatched junction bases: 6. This CDR3 comprises 15 residues. As DNA, the CDR3 is TGTGCCAGCAGTTCCGGACTAGCGGGAGAAGGCGAGCAGTACTTC. Translating it yields CASSSGLAGEGEQYF.

The chain joins TRBV5-4 to TRBJ1-1; maybe TRBD1 (5 bases). V lost 1 base, J lost 1 base, and 8 bases lay in between. In germline, CDR1 is SGHNT, CDR2 YYREEE (reference sequence). This CDR3 region has 14 residues. The CDR3 DNA is TGTGCCAGCAGCTTGAACAGGAGGAACACTGAAGCTTTCTTT. Translating gives CASSLNRRNTEAFF.

V gene TRBV7-9 combines with J gene TRBJ2-7, with a tentative D call TRBD1 (6 bases). The V end lost 0 bases, the J end lost 6 bases, and 12 bases lay between the germline ends. The CDR3 totals 14 residues. Germline lookup yields CDR1 SEHNR and CDR2 FQNEAQ (reference sequence). DNA for the CDR3: TGTGCCAGCAGCTTAGCGCTGACAGGCAGCGAGCAGTACTTC. Its translation is CASSLALTGSEQYF.

This chain uses TRBV6-6 with TRBJ2-3, with 7 bases that match TRBD2. CDR3 length equals 16 residues. The trim removed 2 bases at V and 4 bases at J, leaving 9 bases unmatched. Germline CDR1 MNHNY, CDR2 SVGAGI (reference sequence). CDR3 DNA: TGTGCCAGCAGTTACGGATCGGGGGGAACGGCAGATACGCAGTATTTT. It yields the protein CASSYGSGGTADTQYF.

The rearrangement links TRBV11-2 to TRBJ2-7, with D possibly being TRBD2 (5 bases). The CDR3 consists of 15 residues. V was clipped by 6 bases and J by 5 bases, with 20 bases between them. Germline-derived CDR1 and CDR2 are SGHAT and FQNNGV. The CDR3 nucleotides read TGTGCCAGCAGGACACTACGGGAAAATTTCGACGAGCAGTACTTC. It translates to CASRTLRENFDEQYF.

In this sample, this clone turned up once. The genes are TRBV18 and TRBJ2-7, with 9 bases matching TRBD1. The CDR3 is 17 residues long. The V and J ends lost 4 bases and 0 bases, in that order; junction bases with no gene match: 10. Germline-derived CDR1 and CDR2 are KGHSH and LQKENI. The CDR3 DNA follows: TGTGCCAGCTCACGAACGGGACAGGGAAGAAGCTCCTACGAGCAGTACTTC. This codes for CASSRTGQGRSSYEQYF.

V is TRBV30 and J is TRBJ1-1; D is unclear. Germline V gives CDR1 GTSNPN, CDR2 SVGIG (reference sequence). The V end was cut by 0 bases, the J end by 6 bases, with 14 bases between. This CDR3 is 14 amino acids long. The DNA for the CDR3 is TGTGCCTGGAGTGTAATCCAGGAGAGTCCTGAAGCTTTCTTT. Translated, it gives CAWSVIQESPEAFF.

This chain joins TRBV4-2 and TRBJ1-2; D gene unclear. Trimming cost V 0 bases and J 5 bases, with 10 bases left between them. This CDR3 comprises 14 residues. Germline lookup yields CDR1 LGHNA and CDR2 YNFKEQ. The CDR3 here is CASSQDLSGYGYTF. Written as DNA, the CDR3 is TGTGCCAGCAGCCAAGATCTGTCAGGATATGGCTACACCTTC.

This CDR3 reads CASSPLSPGTGELFF. CDR3 nucleotide sequence: TGTGCCAGCTCACCACTAAGTCCAGGCACCGGGGAGCTGTTTTTT. The V gene is TRBV18, the J gene TRBJ2-2, with D uncertain. The CDR3 is 15 residues long. Germline CDR1 KGHSH, CDR2 LQKENI. V lost 1 base, J lost 4 bases, and 10 bases lay in between.

V usage is TRBV11-3 and J usage is TRBJ2-1; D ambiguous. Germline assignment: CDR1 SGHNT and CDR2 YENEEA. V lost 7 bases and J 2 bases, leaving 9 bases between the germline ends. The CDR3 sequence is 13 residues long. CDR3 loop: CASKEAPYNEQFF. The CDR3 bases are TGTGCCAGCAAAGAGGCCCCCTACAATGAGCAGTTCTTC.

The chain couples TRBV6-1 to TRBJ2-7; D tentatively fits TRBD1 or TRBD2 (7 bases each). Germline CDR1 and CDR2: MNHNS and SASEGT. This CDR3 contains 13 residues. Trimming shortened V by 0 bases and J by 6 bases, and 9 bases separated the two germline ends. The CDR3 bases are TGTGCCAGCAGTGAAGCCAGGGGGGGCGAGCAGTACTTC. Protein product: CASSEARGGEQYF.